The present TCR beta chain was sequenced within a study of cytomegalovirus exposure and HLA in healthy donors. The primer mix had 60 Vbeta and 13 Jbeta primers. Measured with immunoSEQ multiplex PCR; TCRdb has only the in-frame clones, and not every one. The profile shows a few hundred thousand clones, 70% to 90% of them singletons. Germline V CDR1 and CDR2: LNHDA, SQIVND (reference sequence). This CDR3 has 10 residues. V dropped 8 bases and J dropped 4 bases, with 6 bases sitting between them. The chain is built from TRBV19 and TRBJ2-7; D perhaps matches TRBD2 (6 bases). The specimen was PBMCs. This receptor was obtained from a woman under 30 in good health and CMV-seronegative. Written as DNA, the CDR3 is TGTGCCAGTGGGACTTACGAGCAGTACTTC. Its protein product is CASGTYEQYF. The variable domain in full, completed from reference TRBV19 and TRBJ2-7, reads DGGITQSPKYLFRKEGQNVTLSCEQNLNHDAMYWYRQDPGQGLRLIYYSQIVNDFQKGDIAEGYSVSREKKESFPLTVTSAQKNPTAFYLCASGTYEQYFGPGTRLTVT.